The T cell receptor beta chain under discussion was sequenced for a study of T cell responses to AZD1222 COVID-19 vaccine. Study outcomes and limitations: There were repertoire samples only from the period after the peak T cell response. Spike-specific TCR breadth rose after two AZD1222 doses, and depth rose as well. Reports say nearly half of spike-specific TCRs go after unmutated variant regions.

This clone was seen more than once but under ten times. The antigen is unknown. This table comes from immunoSEQ multiplex PCR, and its TCRdb copy is limited to in-frame clones, with some not included. The data contain 99,000 or so clones, roughly 86% of them seen just once; the ten biggest clones take up approximately 3%. The sequence was collected from an adult who received the MenACWY meningococcal vaccine as a control. Material: peripheral blood, obtained 28 days after the second dose of the MenACWY control vaccine.

The CDR3: CASSPPGGRQSDTQYF. DNA of the CDR3: TGTGCCAGCAGTCCCCCGGGTGGGCGCCAAAGCGATACGCAGTATTTT. The chain joins TRBV6-2 or TRBV6-3 to TRBJ2-3; D not resolved. Trimming took off 5 bases at V and 6 bases at J, with 21 bases between the two ends. This CDR3 is 16 amino acids long. The V gene's germline CDR1 is MNHEY and CDR2 SVGEGT.